Sequencing of this T cell receptor (beta chain) was carried out in a study of cytomegalovirus exposure and HLA in healthy donors (dated by TCRdb to 2016 to 2017). As for the study more broadly: According to a later analysis, the roughly 130 validation repertoires were produced on the same platform as the approximately 610 repertoires of the first cohort. The aim of the study was to test whether cataloging public T cell receptors could identify signatures of past pathogen exposure. The study combined high-throughput TCR immunosequencing, statistical association of individual TCRs with disease status, and machine learning to predict cytomegalovirus infection status. In addition to the first cohort of 666 subjects, a separate validation cohort of 100 to 150 different subjects was used. Overall study outcomes, separate from this receptor: A later analysis had no HLA typing for the validation cohort, so co-occurrence there was scored across all 130 or so repertoires. According to the authors, the approach could potentially be generalized to other disease states and immunological phenotypes. In vitro tests confirmed that a few of the cytomegalovirus-associated TCR beta chains recognize cytomegalovirus antigens. Of the cluster scores, 85% to 95% were above 0 in a later analysis, which found that TCRs clustered in the first cohort also tended to co-occur in the roughly 130 validation repertoires. In both the original and validation cohorts, the classifier was reported to diagnose cytomegalovirus status with high specificity and sensitivity. In the study, around 150 TCR beta chains were listed as associated with cytomegalovirus. While some public TCRs were present in many individuals, most TCR sequences turned up only very rarely across donors.

For CDR1 and CDR2, the germline V gene lists SGHAT and FQNNGV. Its CDR3 holds 12 amino acids, cysteine through phenylalanine. The CDR3 DNA has 36 bases and is translated from base 1. The germline V end is reduced by 7 bases and the J end by 10 bases; junction bases left unmatched: 7. As regards this clone: Its antigen target is currently unknown. No much larger clone is present one base from it, and per-base qualities are unavailable.

The receptor library was made with the immunoSEQ multiplex PCR assay. The study's processing was this. A statistical classification framework was developed to diagnose cytomegalovirus status using the catalog of TCR beta chain sequences. TCRdb stores this immuneACCESS table with in-frame sequences only. Part of the clones is absent; in the studies checked, under half of the shortfall reflects unresolved V genes, and no reason is known for the rest. V and J calls and clone size follow that table, whereas D and trimming were derived from the DNA. This sample is represented by roughly 220,000 clones; 90% to 95% of them were singletons. More than 0.85% of the sample is taken by the ten largest. Donors formed part of the validation cohort, which comprised some 120 subjects and was distinct from the first cohort of under 850 subjects.

The V and J segments used are TRBV11-2 and TRBJ2-1; 7 nucleotides in the junction match TRBD2. Material for sequencing was PBMCs. The receptor was isolated from a woman under 30 in good health and CMV-seronegative. The CDR3 loop reads CASTPWGGEQFF. The DNA sequence follows: TGTGCCAGCACCCCCTGGGGGGGGGAGCAGTTCTTC. The full variable domain, with segments outside the CDR3 supplied by the reference TRBV11-2 and TRBJ2-1 proteins, appears as EAGVAQSPRYKIIEKRQSVAFWCNPISGHATLYWYQQILGQGPKLLIQFQNNGVVDDSQLPKDRFSAERLKGVDSTLKIQPAKLEDSAVYLCASTPWGGEQFFGPGTRLTVL.